This entry concerns a single T cell receptor beta chain. The data belong to a study of blood T cell repertoires in COVID-19. Clones were sequenced by immunoSEQ multiplex PCR, and TCRdb holds only the in-frame ones, with some missing. The sample shows over 200,000 clones, around 90% of them seen only once. CDR1 and CDR2 from the germline V gene are MNHNY and SVGAGI (reference sequence). CDR3 length equals 16 residues. Losses at the gene ends were 0 bases for V and 4 bases for J; bases not matched to a gene: 3. This sequence joins TRBV6-6 and TRBJ2-7, with 13 bases that match TRBD2. Sequencing was done on a sample of PBMCs or T cells enriched from blood (not recorded which). This receptor was obtained from a woman aged 25-40 years who had been exposed to COVID-19. The CDR3 loop reads CASSYSLAGGWYEQYF. DNA of the CDR3: TGTGCCAGCAGTTACTCACTAGCGGGAGGGTGGTACGAGCAGTACTTC.